The 18 T cell receptor beta chains reported below all come from one sample, sequenced in a study of Ad26.COV2.S vaccination and SARS-CoV-2 variants. Using immunoSEQ multiplex PCR, the repertoire was profiled, and TCRdb retains in-frame clones only, with some absent. There are 350,000 to 600,000 clones in the sample; 89% occur only once, and about 1.5% lies in the top ten. Stated treatment: around 19 received Ad26.COV2.S at low or high dose, single or two shots; 5 received placebo; per-sample allocation not given. After the first vaccine or placebo injection, samples were drawn on day 63. The specimen comprised peripheral blood, sampled in a trial of Ad26.COV2.S vaccine versus placebo. These receptors were collected from a person between 18 and 65 years old who received the Ad26.COV2.S COVID-19 vaccine or a placebo.

The chain has TRBV14 and TRBJ2-3; D is undetermined. This CDR3 spans 13 amino acids. Germline loops: CDR1 SGHDN, CDR2 FVKESK. The V end lost 1 base, the J end lost 4 bases, and 6 bases lay between the germline ends. The CDR3 here is CASSQGEADTQYF. For the CDR3, the DNA is TGTGCCAGCAGCCAAGGGGAAGCAGATACGCAGTATTTT.

This clone appeared once. The genes are TRBV5-8 and TRBJ2-7; TRBD2 agrees at 10 bases. V was clipped by 0 bases and J by 2 bases; unmatched bases: 2. The CDR3 is 15 amino acids. The germline CDR1 and CDR2 sequences are SGHTS and YDEGEE. The CDR3 DNA reads TGTGCCAGCAGCTTGGCCCTAGCGGGAGCCTACGAGCAGTACTTC. This codes for CASSLALAGAYEQYF.

The V gene is TRBV7-9, the J gene TRBJ2-1; D may be TRBD2 (6 bases). CDR3 length: 16 residues. Looked up from germline, CDR1 is SEHNR and CDR2 is FQNEAQ (reference sequence). V was cut by 4 bases and J by 7 bases, with 20 bases left in between. CDR3 sequence: CASSYKQRGAGNEQFF. The CDR3 DNA follows: TGTGCCAGCAGCTACAAACAAAGAGGCGCGGGGAATGAGCAGTTCTTC.

This clone has only a few counts. The rearrangement joins TRBV5-5 to TRBJ2-7, with a weak D call TRBD1 (6 bases). V was shortened by 0 bases and J by 3 bases, with 10 bases between the two germline ends. This CDR3 spans 14 amino acids. From germline, CDR1 is SGHKS and CDR2 YYEKEE (reference sequence). The CDR3 DNA reads as TGTGCCAGCAGCTTGGACAGGGCACTCTACGAGCAGTACTTC. Residues: CASSLDRALYEQYF.

This chain links TRBV9 with TRBJ1-2; 9 nucleotides agree with TRBD1. V dropped 5 bases and J dropped 4; count of bases not matched to a gene: 3. Germline assignment: CDR1 SGDLS and CDR2 YYNGEE. This CDR3 is 13 amino acids long. The CDR3 sequence: CASRGDRVYGYTF. DNA of the CDR3: TGTGCCAGCAGGGGGGACAGGGTCTATGGCTACACCTTC.

The rearrangement uses TRBV6-6 and TRBJ1-2; TRBD1 might be the D (5 bases). V lost 4 bases and J 0 bases, leaving 12 bases between the germline ends. Germline lookup yields CDR1 MNHNY and CDR2 SVGAGI (reference sequence). The CDR3 is made up of 15 amino acids. The CDR3 here is CASSSRAQSNYGYTF. DNA for the CDR3: TGTGCCAGCAGTTCCAGGGCCCAGTCTAACTATGGCTACACCTTC.

The chain employs TRBV15 and TRBJ2-4, with 12 bases aligning to TRBD2. V gave up 0 bases and J gave up 8 bases; unmatched junction bases: 11. The CDR3 is 18 amino acids. Germline V gives CDR1 LNHNV, CDR2 YYDKDF (reference sequence). Here the CDR3 reads CATSREWTSGVSGDIQYF. Written as DNA, the CDR3 is TGTGCCACCAGCAGAGAGTGGACTAGCGGGGTCTCGGGGGACATTCAGTACTTC.

The genes are TRBV12-5 and TRBJ1-1, with 7 positions matching TRBD1. Trimming cost V 0 bases and J 5 bases; bases outside gene matches: 9. CDR3 length: 16 amino acids. In germline, CDR1 is LGHNT, CDR2 FRNRAP. The CDR3 coding sequence is TGTGCTAGTGGTTTGGTAAGGACAGGATGGAGGACTGAAGCTTTCTTT. Protein product: CASGLVRTGWRTEAFF.

The V call is TRBV28, the J call TRBJ1-3, with 8 bases that match TRBD1. Germline lookup yields CDR1 MDHEN and CDR2 SYDVKM. This CDR3 comprises 17 residues. Trimming cost V 6 bases and J 0 bases; bases outside gene matches: 10. The CDR3, as DNA: TGTGCCAGCAGACGCACGGGACAGGATAGCTCTGGAAACACCATATATTTT. Its translation is CASRRTGQDSSGNTIYF.

The chain combines TRBV25-1 with TRBJ2-1; TRBD1 is a possible D gene (5 bases). CDR1 and CDR2 from the germline V gene are MGHDK and SYGVNS. Trimming shortened V by 4 bases and J by 2 bases, and 15 bases separated the two germline ends. This CDR3 comprises 16 residues. CDR3 DNA: TGTGCCAGCAGTGCCGTCACAGGATTTGCCTACAATGAGCAGTTCTTC. It codes for CASSAVTGFAYNEQFF.

The chain is built from TRBV9 and TRBJ1-4; 7 bases line up with TRBD1. CDR1 is SGDLS, CDR2 YYNGEE, per germline. This CDR3 is 16 amino acids long. Losses at the gene ends were 2 bases for V and 8 bases for J; bases not matched to a gene: 12. CDR3 coding DNA: TGTGCCAGCAGCGTGGGGGCGGGACAGCCCCAAGAAAAACTGTTTTTT. Its protein is CASSVGAGQPQEKLFF.

V gene TRBV24-1 combines with J gene TRBJ2-5, with D unclear. This CDR3 is built from 12 residues. V was clipped by 4 bases and J by 1 base, with 3 bases between them. The germline V gene encodes CDR1 KGHDR and CDR2 SFDVKD. The CDR3 DNA is TGTGCCACCAGTGAAAGCCAAGAGACCCAGTACTTC. Protein sequence: CATSESQETQYF.

This clone was seen a single time. V usage is TRBV18 and J usage is TRBJ2-5; a possible D gene is TRBD1 (6 bases). CDR1 KGHSH and CDR2 LQKENI come from the germline V gene. This CDR3 region has 14 residues. Trimming removed 6 bases from V and 2 bases from J, with 13 bases in between. The CDR3 DNA is TGTGCCAGCTCCGGGCTAGGGGGACAAGAGACCCAGTACTTC. It codes for CASSGLGGQETQYF. Filled out from reference TRBV18 and TRBJ2-5, the complete variable domain reads NAGVMQNPRHLVRRRGQEARLRCSPMKGHSHVYWYRQLPEEGLKFMVYLQKENIIDESGMPKERFSAEFPKEGPSILRIQQVVRGDSAAYFCASSGLGGQETQYFGPGTRLLVL.

This chain connects TRBV7-8 to TRBJ2-5; D unclear. The V end was cut by 5 bases, the J end by 5 bases, with 12 bases between. The CDR3 has 13 amino acids. CDR1 and CDR2 (germline): SGHVS, FQNEAQ. The CDR3 region has the DNA TGTGCCAGCAGCCCGACCCAACCGGAGACCCAGTACTTC. Translating it yields CASSPTQPETQYF. Complete variable domain (other parts from reference TRBV7-8 and TRBJ2-5): GAGVSQSPRYKVAKRGQDVALRCDPISGHVSLFWYQQALGQGPEFLTYFQNEAQLDKSGLPSDRFFAERPEGSVSTLKIQRTQQEDSAVYLCASSPTQPETQYFGPGTRLLVL.

J is TRBJ2-1 and V is TRBV7-2, with TRBD2 identical over 14 bases. Germline values: CDR1 SGHTA, CDR2 FQGNSA. This CDR3 contains 17 residues. J was trimmed by 8 bases and V by 0 bases; bases with no gene match: 6. The CDR3 region is CASSLAGTSGGGYEQFF. CDR3 DNA: TGTGCCAGCAGCTTAGCCGGGACTAGCGGGGGCGGATATGAGCAGTTCTTC.

This clone was counted a single time. CDR3 region: CASSYSLFGLAYEQFF. The DNA of the CDR3 is TGTGCCAGCAGTTACTCGTTATTCGGACTAGCGTATGAGCAGTTCTTC. The rearrangement joins TRBV6-5 to TRBJ2-1; 9 positions agree with TRBD2. Germline V gives CDR1 MNHEY, CDR2 SVGAGI. Trimming took 0 bases from V and 8 from J; bases not matched to a gene: 8. The CDR3 covers 16 residues.

This rearrangement joins TRBV28 to TRBJ1-1, with a possible D match to TRBD1 (5 bases). Trimming pared 4 bases from V and 5 bases from J, leaving 11 bases between. The CDR3 has 13 residues. CDR1 MDHEN and CDR2 SYDVKM come from the germline V gene. CDR3: CASSSPSGTEAFF. CDR3 sequence (DNA): TGTGCCAGCAGTTCCCCCTCAGGGACTGAAGCTTTCTTT.

The V call is TRBV10-1, the J call TRBJ1-5; 7 nucleotides agree with TRBD1. The CDR3 consists of 16 residues. V gave up 8 bases and J gave up 5 bases; unmatched junction bases: 15. CDR1 is WNHNN, CDR2 SYGVQD, per germline (reference sequence). This chain's CDR3 is CASLPSRGVTDQPQHF. The CDR3 DNA reads as TGCGCCAGCCTACCCAGCAGGGGGGTGACCGATCAGCCCCAGCATTTT.